The 7 T cell receptor beta chains below come from one sample, sequenced in a study of regulatory T cells in long-lasting Graves disease. Construction of TCR beta libraries relied on iRepertoire HTBI primers and on Arm-PCR targeting CDR3 regions. TCRdb independently ran MiXCR on the multiplex PCR reads; one entry per CDR3 protein. In the table there are 400,000 to 450,000 distinct CDR3 sequences, under 15% of which are singletons. Noted time point: newly diagnosed GD, antithyroid drugs for less than 3 months. PBMC RNA served as the TCR library source. The data also belong to a second study, concerning T cells in Graves' hyperthyroidism and ophthalmopathy.

The source material was peripheral blood mononuclear cells (PBMCs), sampled at new diagnosis, from a patient treated with antithyroid drugs. The origin of the receptors is a woman aged 25 to 39 with Graves disease.

This clonotype was seen repeatedly, ten times or more. This chain joins TRBV3-1 and TRBJ2-7; D remains ambiguous. Trimming left V 0 bases short and J 6 bases short, with 21 bases between. This CDR3 is 17 amino acids long. The germline V gene encodes CDR1 LGHDT and CDR2 YNNKEL (reference sequence). Here the CDR3 DNA reads TGTGCCAGCAGCCAAGATGACCTTTGGCTAAGGACGGGCGAGCAGTACTTC. It encodes CASSQDDLWLRTGEQYF.

The chain links TRBV5-5 to TRBJ2-3, with TRBD2 identical over 14 bases. This CDR3 is 17 amino acids long. Looked up from germline, CDR1 is SGHKS and CDR2 is YYEKEE (reference sequence). Trimming cost V 4 bases and J 4 bases; bases outside gene matches: 8. The CDR3 here is CASSPEAGLAGADTQYF. Written as DNA, the CDR3 is TGTGCCAGCAGCCCCGAGGCGGGACTAGCGGGAGCAGATACGCAGTATTTT.

This clonotype was picked up a small number of times. V usage is TRBV10-3 and J usage is TRBJ2-1; weak D call: TRBD2 (5 bases). The V gene lost 4 bases and the J gene lost 5 bases, with 9 bases spanning the gap. The CDR3 spans 13 residues. Germline loops: CDR1 ENHRY, CDR2 SYGVKD. CDR3 protein: CAISGSVDNEQFF. The DNA for the CDR3 is TGTGCCATCAGTGGTAGCGTAGACAATGAGCAGTTCTTC.

This clonotype was recorded at least ten times. The chain links TRBV12-3 or TRBV12-4 to TRBJ2-4; D is tentatively TRBD1 or TRBD2 (5 bases each). V was shortened by 3 bases and J by 0 bases, with 21 bases between the two germline ends. The CDR3 totals 19 residues. The CDR3 nucleotides read TGTGCCAGCAGTTTGATTCCCGGAATTGGGACCTTAGCCAAAAACATTCAGTACTTC. Encoded protein: CASSLIPGIGTLAKNIQYF.

This clonotype has a count of ten or more. The gene calls are TRBV12-3 or TRBV12-4 and TRBJ2-1, with TRBD2 as a possible D gene (5 bases). V lost 6 bases, J lost 2 bases, and 17 bases lay in between. This CDR3 contains 16 residues. Here the CDR3 reads CASRQFFSAPYNEQFF. The CDR3 DNA reads TGTGCCAGCAGACAGTTCTTTAGCGCTCCCTACAATGAGCAGTTCTTC.

This clonotype was recorded many times. The chain uses TRBV3-1 and TRBJ2-5; TRBD2 matches at 8 bases. In germline, CDR1 is LGHDT, CDR2 YNNKEL (reference sequence). This CDR3 is built from 15 residues. V gave up 3 bases and J gave up 4 bases; unmatched junction bases: 7. CDR3: CASSQSGRGSETQYF. In DNA form, the CDR3 reads TGTGCCAGCAGCCAGAGCGGGAGAGGTTCAGAGACCCAGTACTTC.

This chain uses TRBV7-9 with TRBJ2-5, with a possible D match to TRBD1 (5 bases). Germline values: CDR1 SEHNR, CDR2 FQNEAQ (reference sequence). V was trimmed by 1 base and J by 6 bases, leaving 12 bases between them. The CDR3 sequence is 14 residues long. CDR3 residues: CASSLVAGIQTQYF. As DNA, the CDR3 is TGTGCCAGCAGCTTAGTGGCAGGGATACAGACCCAGTACTTC. Filled out from reference TRBV7-9 and TRBJ2-5, the complete variable domain reads DTGVSQNPRHKITKRGQNVTFRCDPISEHNRLYWYRQTLGQGPEFLTYFQNEAQLEKSRLLSDRFSAERPKGSFSTLEIQRTEQGDSAMYLCASSLVAGIQTQYFGPGTRLLVL.